Listed below are T cell receptor beta chains from one sample, sequenced in a study of spatial heterogeneity in lung cancer. TCRdb used MiXCR to reprocess the 5' RACE reads, holding one entry per CDR3 protein. The sample comprises some 100,000 distinct CDR3 sequences, approximately 12% of which are singletons, and approximately 39% rests with the top ten. The sample here was PBMCs, taken at surgery. Source of these receptors: a male donor with early-stage non-small cell lung cancer. The CDR3 runs from the conserved cysteine through the conserved F or W. A D gene is named only where the DNA matches it firmly. Size is omitted from some rows. Given values are once, few, many or a class for expanded clones.

D	V	J	length	size	DNA	CDR3
TRBD1	TRBV15	TRBJ1-2	13	few	TGTGCCACCAGCCGAAACAGGGGGAATGGCTACACCTTC	CATSRNRGNGYTF
-	TRBV7-8	TRBJ2-1	12	-	TGTGCCAGCAGCCCGCCTGGGAATGAGCAGTTCTTC	CASSPPGNEQFF
-	TRBV10-1	TRBJ1-6	13	few	TGCGCCAGCAGTGAGAGGCAATTCTCACCCCTCCACTTT	CASSERQFSPLHF
-	TRBV3-1	TRBJ1-2	13	few	TGTGCCAGCAGTCGCATTGTTGGGGCTGGCTACACCTTC	CASSRIVGAGYTF
-	TRBV20-1	TRBJ2-2	15	few	TGCAGTGCTAAGAACCGGGATAGCCCCACCGGGGAGCTGTTTTTT	CSAKNRDSPTGELFF
-	TRBV5-1	TRBJ1-4	15	few	TGCGCCAGCAGCTTAGCGGGACGGAGAAATGAAAAACTGTTTTTT	CASSLAGRRNEKLFF
-	TRBV7-9	TRBJ2-3	13	-	TGTGCCAGCAGCTTAGCCGACACAGATACGCAGTATTTT	CASSLADTDTQYF
TRBD2	TRBV30	TRBJ2-7	13	-	TGTGCCTGGACCCGGGGGGTGTTTGGCGAGCAGTACTTC	CAWTRGVFGEQYF
TRBD2	TRBV3-1	TRBJ2-7	16	-	TGTGCCAGCAGCCAAGTCCGGACTAGCGGGATCTACGAGCAGTACTTC	CASSQVRTSGIYEQYF
-	TRBV20-1	TRBJ1-6	14	many	TGCAGTGCTCGCGGGAGCTCCTATAATTCACCCCTCCACTTT	CSARGSSYNSPLHF
-	TRBV11-2	TRBJ2-5	13	few	TGTGCCAGCAGCCAGAGGCGAGAAGAGACCCAGTACTTC	CASSQRREETQYF
-	TRBV9	TRBJ2-2	15	few	TGTGCCAGCAGCGTAGATGGGACAAGCACCGGGGAGCTGTTTTTT	CASSVDGTSTGELFF
TRBD2	TRBV13	TRBJ2-2	16	many	TGTGCCAGCAGCCGGACCAGCGGGATTCTCACCGGGGAGCTGTTTTTT	CASSRTSGILTGELFF
TRBD2	TRBV27	TRBJ2-7	15	-	TGTGCCAGCAGTTTCGGGAGACTAGCGGAGGACGAGCAGTACTTC	CASSFGRLAEDEQYF
TRBD2	TRBV20-1	TRBJ2-1	14	-	TGCAGTGCAAGGACTAGCGGGGGTTACAATGAGCAGTTCTTC	CSARTSGGYNEQFF
-	TRBV7-2	TRBJ2-2	14	many	TGTGCCAGCAGCTTACCACTAACCACCGGGGAGCTGTTTTTT	CASSLPLTTGELFF
TRBD2	TRBV7-8	TRBJ2-2	15	-	TGTGCCAGCAGCTTGGCAGCGGGAGCCGTCAGGGAGCTGTTTTTT	CASSLAAGAVRELFF
-	TRBV5-4	TRBJ1-2	13	few	TGTGCCAGCAGCTTGGACAGGGACGGCGGCTACACCTTC	CASSLDRDGGYTF
TRBD1	TRBV6-2/TRBV6-3	TRBJ2-7	17	many	TGTGCCAGCAGTTTCCGGGACAGGGCACTACCAACCTACGAGCAGTACTTC	CASSFRDRALPTYEQYF
-	TRBV7-9	TRBJ2-3	15	many	TGTGCCAGCAGCTTAGTACTAGCTTTAGCAGATACGCAGTATTTT	CASSLVLALADTQYF
-	TRBV19	TRBJ2-3	16	few	TGTGCCAGTAGTATAGATAACGAGGGAGGCCTTCATACGCAGTATTTT	CASSIDNEGGLHTQYF
-	TRBV7-6	TRBJ2-7	14	-	TGTGCCAGCAGCTTAGCTGGCGGGGCAAGAGAGCAGTACTTC	CASSLAGGAREQYF
TRBD1	TRBV6-2/TRBV6-3	TRBJ1-2	13	many	TGTGCCAGCACCCCCAGGGGGCAAGATGGCTACACCTTC	CASTPRGQDGYTF
-	TRBV12-3/TRBV12-4	TRBJ1-4	12	few	TGTGCCAGCAGTTTTGGGCCCGGAGGACTGTTTTTT	CASSFGPGGLFF
-	TRBV14	TRBJ2-3	16	many	TGTGCCAGCAGCCAAGATCTTGCCGCCGGCACAGATACGCAGTATTTT	CASSQDLAAGTDTQYF
-	TRBV7-8	TRBJ2-3	16	-	TGTGCCAGCAGCCCCCAGCGGATCAGGGGCACAGATACGCAGTATTTT	CASSPQRIRGTDTQYF
-	TRBV5-6	TRBJ2-2	17	many	TGTGCCAGCAGCTTGAGTCCCGCTAGCGTAATTATCGGGGAGCTGTTTTTT	CASSLSPASVIIGELFF
TRBD2	TRBV7-2	TRBJ2-7	15	-	TGTGCCAGCAGCTTAGCCCGCGGGAGCTCCTACGAGCAGTACTTC	CASSLARGSSYEQYF
-	TRBV12-5	TRBJ1-3	13	-	TGTGCTAGTGCCCGGGGATCTGGAAACACCATATATTTT	CASARGSGNTIYF
-	TRBV7-2	TRBJ2-3	17	-	TGTGCCAGCAGCGCCACTCCCCTCTGGCGGAACACAGATACGCAGTATTTT	CASSATPLWRNTDTQYF
-	TRBV5-1	TRBJ2-2	15	-	TGCGCCAGCAGCTTGGGGACTTCAAACACCGGGGAGCTGTTTTTT	CASSLGTSNTGELFF
TRBD2	TRBV12-3/TRBV12-4	TRBJ2-1	14	few	TGTGCCAGCAGTTATGGACTAGCGTACAATGAGCAGTTCTTC	CASSYGLAYNEQFF
TRBD2	TRBV29-1	TRBJ2-7	17	few	TGCAGCGTCTGGACTAGCGGGAGAGGTTCCCCCTCCTACGAGCAGTACTTC	CSVWTSGRGSPSYEQYF
-	TRBV7-8	TRBJ2-7	15	many	TGTGCCAGCAGCCCGCTGACAGGATTAATGTACGAGCAGTACTTC	CASSPLTGLMYEQYF
TRBD2	TRBV6-2/TRBV6-3	TRBJ2-1	18	-	TGTGCCAGCAGTCCAGGACTAGCGGTTACTAGCTCCTACAATGAGCAGTTCTTC	CASSPGLAVTSSYNEQFF
TRBD1	TRBV20-1	TRBJ2-2	15	many	TGCAGTGCCTCCCGACAGGGCGTATCCACCGGGGAGCTGTTTTTT	CSASRQGVSTGELFF
TRBD1	TRBV12-3/TRBV12-4	TRBJ1-5	15	-	TGTGCCAGCAGCCTATCATCAGGGGGGGATCAGCCCCAGCATTTT	CASSLSSGGDQPQHF
TRBD2	TRBV7-2	TRBJ2-7	14	-	TGTGCCAGCAGCTTTCAAGCGGGGACCTACGAGCAGTACTTC	CASSFQAGTYEQYF
TRBD2	TRBV9	TRBJ2-5	14	few	TGTGCCAGCAGCGTAAACGCGGGGGAGGAGACCCAGTACTTC	CASSVNAGEETQYF
TRBD1	TRBV28	TRBJ1-1	16	-	TGTGCCAGCACCCCGATTTGGACAGGTGATAAATCTGAAGCTTTCTTT	CASTPIWTGDKSEAFF
-	TRBV5-1	TRBJ2-3	16	-	TGCGCCAGCAGCTTGGAGGGGACTCCTAGCACAGATACGCAGTATTTT	CASSLEGTPSTDTQYF
-	TRBV15	TRBJ1-6	16	many	TGTGCCACCAGCAGAGTCAGGGCTGGGGATTTCTCACCCCTCCACTTT	CATSRVRAGDFSPLHF
-	TRBV5-1	TRBJ2-1	14	many	TGCGCCAGCAGCTTGGTCGCCCAGCCCAATGAGCAGTTCTTC	CASSLVAQPNEQFF
-	TRBV24-1	TRBJ1-2	14	few	TGTGCCACCAGTGAAGAGACAGACTCCTATGGCTACACCTTC	CATSEETDSYGYTF
-	TRBV13	TRBJ2-1	15	-	TGTGCCAGCAGCTTACGTACTAGCTCCTACAATGAGCAGTTCTTC	CASSLRTSSYNEQFF
TRBD2	TRBV12-3/TRBV12-4	TRBJ2-3	18	few	TGTGCCAGCACCTCAACTAGCGGGGGGGCCTGGGGCACAGATACGCAGTATTTT	CASTSTSGGAWGTDTQYF
-	TRBV29-1	TRBJ2-1	14	many	TGCAGCGTCCGAGCTGGAGTAGGCTACAATGAGCAGTTCTTC	CSVRAGVGYNEQFF
-	TRBV9	TRBJ1-6	14	-	TGTGCCAGCAGCGTACAGGGTGATAATTCACCCCTCCACTTT	CASSVQGDNSPLHF
-	TRBV10-2	TRBJ1-2	14	many	TGCGCCAGCAGTGATTCAGGAGGATCGTATGGCTACACCTTC	CASSDSGGSYGYTF
TRBD1	TRBV5-1	TRBJ2-1	15	-	TGCGCCAGCAGGGCCGGGACAGGAAACTACAATGAGCAGTTCTTC	CASRAGTGNYNEQFF
-	TRBV20-1	TRBJ1-1	12	-	TGCAGTGCTAGTCCCCAGAACACTGAAGCTTTCTTT	CSASPQNTEAFF
TRBD2	TRBV20-1	TRBJ2-7	12	-	TGCAGTGCTAAGGCGGGAGCGTACGAGCAGTACTTC	CSAKAGAYEQYF
-	TRBV7-3	TRBJ2-7	16	few	TGTGCCAGCAGCCGCACAATAGCCCTCGAGGGGATCGAGCAGTACTTC	CASSRTIALEGIEQYF
-	TRBV5-1	TRBJ1-6	19	-	TGCGCCAGCAGCTTGGAAGTTCGGGCAGGGAGCTCCTATAATTCACCCCTCCACTTT	CASSLEVRAGSSYNSPLHF
-	TRBV29-1	TRBJ1-2	12	-	TGCAGCGTTTCTCGCGCGGGCTATGGCTACACCTTC	CSVSRAGYGYTF
-	TRBV2	TRBJ1-4	13	few	TGTGCCAGCATGGGTGGAGGACCCGAAAAACTGTTTTTT	CASMGGGPEKLFF
-	TRBV15	TRBJ2-5	13	few	TGTGCCACCAGCAGAGGGGGGGCAGAGACCCAGTACTTC	CATSRGGAETQYF
-	TRBV20-1	TRBJ2-7	16	-	TGCAGTGCTCCACGCAGGTCCGCGAAGGCTTCCTACGAGCAGTACTTC	CSAPRRSAKASYEQYF
-	TRBV12-3/TRBV12-4	TRBJ2-4	16	few	TGTGCCAGCAGCACCAGGAAGGCGTTAGCCAAAAACATTCAGTACTTC	CASSTRKALAKNIQYF